These T cell receptor beta chains were read from a single sample in a study of CD8+ T cells in alopecia areata. Generated by immunoSEQ multiplex PCR, the TCRdb table keeps only in-frame clones and is missing some. The sample comprises around 140,000 clones, more than 45% of which are singletons, and less than 8% rests with the top ten. The source material was CD4+ T cells sorted from blood. The receptors originated from a human donor with alopecia areata. CDR3s leave out the opening cysteine and the closing phenylalanine or tryptophan. Where a row states a size, it is once, few, many or the class of an expanded clone; other rows omit it.

size | J | V | CDR3
NA | TRBJ2-4 | TRBV7-2 | ASSPPPPLAGGPGNIQY
NA | TRBJ1-2 | TRBV28 | ASSSPEGPGNYGYT
few | TRBJ2-3 | TRBV5-1 | ASSPPSTDTQY
few | TRBJ1-4 | TRBV4-1 | ASKRGETTNEKLF
NA | TRBJ2-5 | TRBV7-9 | ASSRGHPGRGAETQY
NA | TRBJ2-3 | TRBV9 | ASSQKSRTDTQY
NA | TRBJ1-2 | TRBV27 | ASSKQGLIYGYT
NA | TRBJ2-1 | TRBV15 | ATSRGQPQNNEQF
NA | TRBJ1-1 | TRBV29-1 | SFSENTEAF
NA | TRBJ1-1 | TRBV28 | ASISNPRSAF
few | TRBJ2-6 | TRBV2 | ASKWGRAFSGANVLT
few | TRBJ2-7 | TRBV27 | ASSLKDSLYEQY
NA | TRBJ2-2 | TRBV2 | ATGQVATGELF
few | TRBJ2-2 | TRBV5-1 | ASSSGQGFSGELF
few | TRBJ2-3 | TRBV4-1 | ASSHSTDTQY
few | TRBJ2-7 | TRBV5-4 | ASSSDGHEQY
NA | TRBJ2-1 | TRBV6-4 | ASSRDRGVYEQF
NA | TRBJ2-1 | TRBV7-3 | ASSPGVGGVDEQF
NA | TRBJ2-7 | TRBV18 | ASSPDREGTYEQY
NA | TRBJ2-7 | TRBV7-2 | ASSHLRGGGYEQY
NA | TRBJ2-1 | TRBV30 | AWSVPLASGIAGEQF
NA | TRBJ2-1 | TRBV29-1 | SVAEGYSEQF
few | TRBJ2-1 | TRBV25-1 | ASSDYNEQF
NA | TRBJ2-1 | TRBV2 | ASSEPGLAGARGEQF
NA | TRBJ2-2 | TRBV7-9 | ASSLAVANTGELF
few | TRBJ2-3 | TRBV19 | ASSILHAGDTQY
few | TRBJ2-1 | TRBV29-1 | SVETGTSVYNEQF
NA | TRBJ2-7 | TRBV13 | ASSLRGLQY
NA | TRBJ1-5 | TRBV6-5 | ASSGTGGNQPQH
few | TRBJ2-7 | TRBV10-3 | AISVGGYEQY
NA | TRBJ2-5 | TRBV28 | AISREGRETQY
NA | TRBJ2-1 | TRBV5-4 | ASSHSTPTGTSLQGQF
NA | TRBJ2-7 | TRBV18 | ASSPSLDRPYEQY
NA | TRBJ2-1 | TRBV5-1 | ASSLDSLYNEQF
once | TRBJ2-7 | TRBV5-1 | ASSSSRDYYEQY
few | TRBJ2-1 | TRBV28 | AAGGRAYNEQF
few | TRBJ2-1 | TRBV5-1 | ASSLVDYEQF
few | TRBJ2-5 | TRBV29-1 | SLFPPGVQETQY
few | TRBJ2-5 | TRBV5-6 | ASSLGMPGLSQETQY
once | TRBJ2-1 | TRBV7-2 | ASSGAWRNEQF
NA | TRBJ2-7 | TRBV5-1 | ASSLASDPYEQY
NA | TRBJ2-7 | TRBV28 | ASGNYYEQY
NA | TRBJ1-5 | TRBV27 | ASSKQVFQPQH
NA | TRBJ2-5 | TRBV29-1 | SVVIRLAGAETQY
NA | TRBJ1-2 | TRBV27 | ASSQTGGNYYGYT
few | TRBJ2-5 | TRBV28 | ASSTLDRGKTQY
NA | TRBJ2-2 | TRBV5-4 | ASSTGQPGELF
few | TRBJ2-7 | TRBV5-1 | ASSLAGGWSYEQY
NA | TRBJ2-3 | TRBV5-1 | ASSLDTDTQY
NA | TRBJ2-7 | TRBV29-1 | SARTSSYEQY
few | TRBJ2-7 | TRBV27 | ATQGPSSYEQY